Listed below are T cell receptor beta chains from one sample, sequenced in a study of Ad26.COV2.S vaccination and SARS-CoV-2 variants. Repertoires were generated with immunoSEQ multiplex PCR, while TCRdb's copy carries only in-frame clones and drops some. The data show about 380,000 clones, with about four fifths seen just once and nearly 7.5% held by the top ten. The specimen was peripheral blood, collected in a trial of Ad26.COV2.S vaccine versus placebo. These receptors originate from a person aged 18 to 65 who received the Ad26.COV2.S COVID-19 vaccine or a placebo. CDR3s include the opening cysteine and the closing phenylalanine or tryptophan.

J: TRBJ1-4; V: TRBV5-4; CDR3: CASTQDSRNEKLFF
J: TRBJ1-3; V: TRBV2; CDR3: CASRYSLYRGNTIYF
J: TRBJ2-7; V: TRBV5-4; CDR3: CASSPYSSDSYEQYF
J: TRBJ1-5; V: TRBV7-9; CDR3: CASSLVEVGQPQHF
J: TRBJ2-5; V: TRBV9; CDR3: CASSVEWRGGETQYF
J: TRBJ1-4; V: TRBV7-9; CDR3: CASSLMGGTNEKLFF
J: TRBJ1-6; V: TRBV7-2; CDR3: CASSAGSYNSPLHF
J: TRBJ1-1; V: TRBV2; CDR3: CASRSLKNTEAFF
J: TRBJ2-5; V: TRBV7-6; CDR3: CASSPLLGQGMKTQYF
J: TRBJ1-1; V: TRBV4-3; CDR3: CASSQETTSGALNTEAFF
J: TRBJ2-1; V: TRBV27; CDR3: CASSLNGPNNEQFF
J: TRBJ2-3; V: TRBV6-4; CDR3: CASSDVAGGASTDTQYF
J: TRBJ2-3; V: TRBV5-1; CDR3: CASRPLGLADTQYF
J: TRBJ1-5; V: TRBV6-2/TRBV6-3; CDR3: CASSYGGIGQPQHF
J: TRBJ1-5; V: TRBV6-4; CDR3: CASNSTGGTGDNQPQHF
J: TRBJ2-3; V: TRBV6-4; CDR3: CASSPQGGVDTQYF
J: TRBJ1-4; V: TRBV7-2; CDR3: CASSLDGTVKLFF
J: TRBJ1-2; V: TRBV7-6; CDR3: CASSSGTGNYGYTF
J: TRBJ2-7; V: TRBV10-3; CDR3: CAISGESSVGVYEQYF
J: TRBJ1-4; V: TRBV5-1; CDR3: CASQRSENEKLFF
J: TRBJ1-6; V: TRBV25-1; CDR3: CASSDGGKYNSPLHF
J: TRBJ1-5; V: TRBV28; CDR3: CAGLGARGNQPQHF
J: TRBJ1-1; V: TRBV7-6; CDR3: CASSQEGAVNTEAFF
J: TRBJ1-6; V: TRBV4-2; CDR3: CASSQVGAGDSSPLHF
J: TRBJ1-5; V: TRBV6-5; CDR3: CASSPGGAYNQPQHF